This is a list of T cell receptor beta chains from one sample in a study of breast tumors, draining lymph nodes, adjacent tissues. TCRdb independently ran MiXCR on the multiplex PCR reads; one entry per CDR3 protein. The sample comprises around 130,000 distinct CDR3 sequences, around a third of which are singletons, and around 2.3% rests with the top ten. The sequenced sample was axillary lymph node tissue. Every receptor here comes from a female donor with breast cancer. Some clones in this sample may be carry-over from other donors' samples. Each CDR3 is given with its conserved first and last residue. A D gene is named only where the DNA matches it firmly. The size entry is marked missing in some rows and otherwise reads once, few, many or a size class.

j_call clone_size v_call cdr3_length d_call cdr3_aa cdr3_nt
TRBJ1-5 NA TRBV19 16 TRBD1 CASQPGQGAYNQPQHF TGTGCCAGTCAACCCGGACAGGGGGCTTACAATCAGCCCCAGCATTTT
TRBJ2-2 NA TRBV4-1 15 NA CASSHRQVNTGELFF TGCGCCAGCAGCCATAGACAAGTGAACACCGGGGAGCTGTTTTTT
TRBJ1-2 NA TRBV5-4 13 TRBD1 CASSHGDRHGYTF TGTGCCAGCAGCCACGGGGACAGGCATGGCTACACCTTC
TRBJ1-4 many TRBV20-1 12 NA CSARDQGLLTHF TGCAGTGCTAGAGATCAGGGACTCCTGACCCACTTT
TRBJ1-4 many TRBV11-2 16 NA CASSPNRQGGGEKLFF TGTGCCAGCAGCCCGAACCGGCAAGGGGGGGGTGAAAAACTGTTTTTT
TRBJ1-2 few TRBV29-1 12 NA CSVVPTEEGYTF TGCAGCGTTGTTCCGACAGAGGAGGGCTACACCTTC
TRBJ1-3 NA TRBV7-9 14 NA CASSLGRSGNTIYF TGTGCCAGCAGCTTAGGACGCTCTGGAAACACCATATATTTT
TRBJ2-3 many TRBV12-3/TRBV12-4 16 TRBD2 CASSRRLAGLTDTQYF TGTGCCAGCAGTCGCCGACTAGCGGGGCTCACAGATACGCAGTATTTT
TRBJ1-2 many TRBV7-2 13 NA CASSSGWNYGYTF TGTGCCAGCAGCTCAGGGTGGAACTATGGCTACACCTTC
TRBJ1-6 NA TRBV5-1 14 NA CASSLGGENSPLHF TGCGCCAGCAGCTTGGGCGGGGAAAATTCCCCCCTCCACTTT
TRBJ1-2 once TRBV20-1 12 TRBD1 CSVQDRGRGYTF TGCAGTGTCCAGGACAGGGGGCGTGGCTACACCTTC
TRBJ1-6 many TRBV20-1 14 NA CSARHSSYNSPLHF TGCAGTGCTAGACACAGCTCCTATAATTCACCCCTCCACTTT
TRBJ1-1 NA TRBV9 15 NA CASSVDGGWLTEAFF TGTGCCAGCAGCGTAGATGGGGGATGGCTCACTGAAGCTTTCTTT
TRBJ2-6 many TRBV6-5 16 NA CASSYSDRSGANVLTF TGTGCCAGCAGTTACTCGGACCGCTCTGGGGCCAACGTCCTGACTTTC
TRBJ1-1 few TRBV20-1 12 NA CSASNVAPEAFF TGCAGTGCTAGTAACGTGGCCCCTGAAGCTTTCTTT